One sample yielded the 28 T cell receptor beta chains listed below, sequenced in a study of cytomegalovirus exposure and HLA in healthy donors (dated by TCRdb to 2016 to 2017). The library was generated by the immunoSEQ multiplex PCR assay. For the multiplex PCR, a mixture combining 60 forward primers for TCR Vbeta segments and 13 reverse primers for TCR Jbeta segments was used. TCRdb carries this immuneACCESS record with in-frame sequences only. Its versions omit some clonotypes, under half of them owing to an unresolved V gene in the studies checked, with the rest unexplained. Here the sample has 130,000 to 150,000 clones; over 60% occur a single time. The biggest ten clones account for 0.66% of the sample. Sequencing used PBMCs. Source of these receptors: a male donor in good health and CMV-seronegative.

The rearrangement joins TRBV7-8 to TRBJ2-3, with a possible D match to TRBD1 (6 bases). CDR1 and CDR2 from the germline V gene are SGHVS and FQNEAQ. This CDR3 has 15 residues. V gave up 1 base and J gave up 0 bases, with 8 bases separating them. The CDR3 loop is CASSLGGPSTDTQYF. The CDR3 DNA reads TGTGCCAGCAGCTTAGGGGGGCCGAGCACAGATACGCAGTATTTT.

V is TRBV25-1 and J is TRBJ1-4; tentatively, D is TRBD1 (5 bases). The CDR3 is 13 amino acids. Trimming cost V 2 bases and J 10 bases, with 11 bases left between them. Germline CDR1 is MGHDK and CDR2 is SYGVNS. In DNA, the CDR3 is TGTGCCAGCAGTGAAGGGGGGGACTCAAAACTGTTTTTT. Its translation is CASSEGGDSKLFF.

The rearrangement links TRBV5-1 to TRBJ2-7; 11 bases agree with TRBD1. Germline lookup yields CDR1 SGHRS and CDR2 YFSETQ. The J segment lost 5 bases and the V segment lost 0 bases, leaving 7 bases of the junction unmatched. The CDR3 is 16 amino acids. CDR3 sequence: CASSLVVGTGGNEQYF. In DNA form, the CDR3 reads TGCGCCAGCAGCTTGGTCGTGGGGACAGGGGGTAACGAGCAGTACTTC.

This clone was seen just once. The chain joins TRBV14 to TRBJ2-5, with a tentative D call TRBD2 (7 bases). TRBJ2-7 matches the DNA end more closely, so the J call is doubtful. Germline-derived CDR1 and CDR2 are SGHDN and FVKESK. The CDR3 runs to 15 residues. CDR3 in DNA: TGTGCCAGCAGCCAAGGGGGAGGGGGTGACTACGAGCAGTACTTC. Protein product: CASSQGGGGDYEQYF.

Written as DNA, the CDR3 is TGTGCCAGCAGCTGGACAGGGGGTGCCACCGGGGAGCTGTTTTTT. It is translated as CASSWTGGATGELFF. The chain joins TRBV7-2 to TRBJ2-2; 10 nucleotides match TRBD1. V lost 4 bases and J lost 4; bases outside the gene matches: 3. CDR3 length equals 15 residues. CDR1 and CDR2 from the germline V gene are SGHTA and FQGNSA.

In nucleotides, the CDR3 is TGTGCCAGCAGCTCCAGCGGGTCCAACACCGGGGAGCTGTTTTTT. Translation: CASSSSGSNTGELFF. The chain has TRBV7-6 and TRBJ2-2; D is perhaps TRBD2 (6 bases). CDR3 size: 15 residues. Germline V CDR1 and CDR2: SGHVS, FNYEAQ. The V and J ends lost 4 bases and 2 bases respectively, with 11 bases between them.

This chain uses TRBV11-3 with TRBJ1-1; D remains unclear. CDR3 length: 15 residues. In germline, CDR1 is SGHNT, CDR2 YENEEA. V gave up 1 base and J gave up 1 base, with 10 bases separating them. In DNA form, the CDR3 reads TGTGCCAGCAGCTTAGGGCCGGGGTCGAACACTGAAGCTTTCTTT. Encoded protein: CASSLGPGSNTEAFF.

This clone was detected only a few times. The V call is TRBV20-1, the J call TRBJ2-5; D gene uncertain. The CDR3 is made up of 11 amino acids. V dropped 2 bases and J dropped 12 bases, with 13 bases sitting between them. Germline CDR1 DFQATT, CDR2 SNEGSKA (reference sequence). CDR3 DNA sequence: TGCAGTGCTAGAAGTATGCTAGGAAAGTACTTC. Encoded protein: CSARSMLGKYF.

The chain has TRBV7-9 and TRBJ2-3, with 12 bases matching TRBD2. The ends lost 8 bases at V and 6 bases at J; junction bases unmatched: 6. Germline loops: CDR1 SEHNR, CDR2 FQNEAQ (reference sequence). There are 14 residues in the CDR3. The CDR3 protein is CASGTSGPKDTQYF. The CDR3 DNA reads TGTGCCAGCGGGACTAGCGGGCCAAAGGATACGCAGTATTTT.

The CDR3 reads CAWSVWRGGSDTQYF. In DNA form, the CDR3 reads TGTGCCTGGAGTGTGTGGCGGGGGGGTTCAGATACGCAGTATTTT. The chain recombines TRBV30 with TRBJ2-3; 9 nucleotides match TRBD2. J was trimmed by 4 bases and V by 0 bases; bases with no gene match: 5. The V gene's germline CDR1 is GTSNPN and CDR2 SVGIG (reference sequence). The CDR3 totals 15 residues.

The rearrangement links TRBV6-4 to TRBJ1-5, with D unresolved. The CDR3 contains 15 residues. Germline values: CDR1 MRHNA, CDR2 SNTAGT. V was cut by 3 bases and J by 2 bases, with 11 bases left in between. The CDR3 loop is CASSEDSGGNQPQHF. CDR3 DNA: TGTGCCAGCAGTGAGGACTCTGGGGGCAATCAGCCCCAGCATTTT.

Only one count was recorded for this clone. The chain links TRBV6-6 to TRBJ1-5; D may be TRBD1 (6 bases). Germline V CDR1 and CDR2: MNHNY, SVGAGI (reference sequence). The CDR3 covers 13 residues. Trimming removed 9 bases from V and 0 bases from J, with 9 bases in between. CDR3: CASQGYSNQPQHF. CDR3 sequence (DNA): TGTGCCAGTCAGGGGTATAGCAATCAGCCCCAGCATTTT.

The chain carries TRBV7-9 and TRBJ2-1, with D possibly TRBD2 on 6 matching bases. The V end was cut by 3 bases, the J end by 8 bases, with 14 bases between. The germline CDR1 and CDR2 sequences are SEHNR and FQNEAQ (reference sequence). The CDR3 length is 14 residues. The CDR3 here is CASSFNPSVDEQFF. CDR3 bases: TGTGCCAGCAGCTTCAACCCTAGCGTCGATGAGCAGTTCTTC.

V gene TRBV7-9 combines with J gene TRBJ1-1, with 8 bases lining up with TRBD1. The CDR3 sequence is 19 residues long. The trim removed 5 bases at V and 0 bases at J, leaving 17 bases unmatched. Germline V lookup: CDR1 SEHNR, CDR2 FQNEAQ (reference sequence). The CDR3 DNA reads TGTGCCAGCAGCCCCGAGACAGGCGGGGACAGGCGAATGAACACTGAAGCTTTCTTT. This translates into CASSPETGGDRRMNTEAFF.

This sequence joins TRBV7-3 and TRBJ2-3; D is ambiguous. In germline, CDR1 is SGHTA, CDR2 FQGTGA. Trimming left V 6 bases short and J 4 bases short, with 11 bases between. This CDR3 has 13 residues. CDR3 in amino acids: CASSSQPPDTQYF. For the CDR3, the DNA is TGTGCCAGCAGTTCACAGCCCCCAGATACGCAGTATTTT.

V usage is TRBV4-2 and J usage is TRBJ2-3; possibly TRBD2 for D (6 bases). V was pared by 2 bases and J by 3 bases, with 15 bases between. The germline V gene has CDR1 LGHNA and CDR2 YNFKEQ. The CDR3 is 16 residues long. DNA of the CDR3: TGTGCCAGCAGCCAACCTCCAGCGGCGGGGACAGATACGCAGTATTTT. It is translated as CASSQPPAAGTDTQYF.

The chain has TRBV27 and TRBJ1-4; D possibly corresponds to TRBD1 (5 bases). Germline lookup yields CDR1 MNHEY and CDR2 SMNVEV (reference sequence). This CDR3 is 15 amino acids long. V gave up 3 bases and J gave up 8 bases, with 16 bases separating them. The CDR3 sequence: CASSFRVGGEEKLFF. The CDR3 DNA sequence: TGTGCCAGCAGTTTTAGAGTGGGGGGAGAGGAAAAACTGTTTTTT.

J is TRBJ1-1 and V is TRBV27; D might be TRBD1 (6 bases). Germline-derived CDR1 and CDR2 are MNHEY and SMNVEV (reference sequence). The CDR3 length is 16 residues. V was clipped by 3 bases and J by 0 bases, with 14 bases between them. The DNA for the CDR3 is TGTGCCAGCAGTTTCCTTGTGGACAGACTGAACACTGAAGCTTTCTTT. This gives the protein CASSFLVDRLNTEAFF.

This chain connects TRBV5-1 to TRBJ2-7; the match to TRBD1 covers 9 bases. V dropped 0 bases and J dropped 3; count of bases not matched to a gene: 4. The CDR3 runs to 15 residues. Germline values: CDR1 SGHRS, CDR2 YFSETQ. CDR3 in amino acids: CASSLGQGGSYEQYF. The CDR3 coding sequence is TGCGCCAGCAGCTTGGGACAGGGGGGGAGCTACGAGCAGTACTTC.

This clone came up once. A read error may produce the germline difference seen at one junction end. CDR3 protein: CSSSTGTGFNQPQHF. CDR3 nucleotide sequence: TGTTCCAGCAGCACCGGGACAGGCTTCAATCAGCCCCAGCATTTT. The chain joins TRBV7-9 to TRBJ1-5; 8 bases align to TRBD1. The V gene's germline CDR1 is SEHNR and CDR2 FQNEAQ (reference sequence). The CDR3 totals 15 residues.

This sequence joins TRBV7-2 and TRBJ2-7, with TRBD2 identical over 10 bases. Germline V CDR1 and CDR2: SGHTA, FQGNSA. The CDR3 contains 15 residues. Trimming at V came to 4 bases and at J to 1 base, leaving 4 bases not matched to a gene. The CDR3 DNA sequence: TGTGCCAGCAGCTGGCTAGCGGGAGATTCCTACGAGCAGTACTTC. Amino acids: CASSWLAGDSYEQYF.

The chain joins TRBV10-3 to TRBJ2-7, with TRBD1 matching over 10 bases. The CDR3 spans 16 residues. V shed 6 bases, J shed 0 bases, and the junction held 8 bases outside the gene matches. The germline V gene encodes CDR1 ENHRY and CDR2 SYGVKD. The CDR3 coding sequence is TGTGCCATCAGGCCCGGGACAGGGGCCCTCTCCTACGAGCAGTACTTC. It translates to CAIRPGTGALSYEQYF.

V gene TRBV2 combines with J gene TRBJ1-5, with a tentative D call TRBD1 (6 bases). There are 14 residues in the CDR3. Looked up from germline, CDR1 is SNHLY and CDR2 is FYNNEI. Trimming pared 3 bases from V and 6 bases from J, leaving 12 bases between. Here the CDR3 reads CASSERGGRQPQHF. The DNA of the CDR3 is TGTGCCAGCAGTGAGAGGGGGGGCCGTCAGCCCCAGCATTTT.

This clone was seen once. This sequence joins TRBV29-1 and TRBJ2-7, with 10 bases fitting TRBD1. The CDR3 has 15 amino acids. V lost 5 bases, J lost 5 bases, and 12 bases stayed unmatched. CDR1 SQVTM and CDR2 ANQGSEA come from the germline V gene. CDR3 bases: TGCAGCGTTAACGCCCCCGGGACAGGGGTCCACGAGCAGTACTTC. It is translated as CSVNAPGTGVHEQYF.

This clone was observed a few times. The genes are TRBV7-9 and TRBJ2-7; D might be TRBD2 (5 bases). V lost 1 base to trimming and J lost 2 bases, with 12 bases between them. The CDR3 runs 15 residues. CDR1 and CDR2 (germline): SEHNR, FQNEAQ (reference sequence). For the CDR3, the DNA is TGTGCCAGCAGCTTAGGGGGTCCGGGGACCTACGAGCAGTACTTC. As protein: CASSLGGPGTYEQYF.

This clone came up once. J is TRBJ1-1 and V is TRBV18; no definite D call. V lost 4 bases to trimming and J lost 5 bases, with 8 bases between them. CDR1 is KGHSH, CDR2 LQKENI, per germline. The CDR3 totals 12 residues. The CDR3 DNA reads TGTGCCAGCTCACACATCGTGACTGAAGCTTTCTTT. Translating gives CASSHIVTEAFF.

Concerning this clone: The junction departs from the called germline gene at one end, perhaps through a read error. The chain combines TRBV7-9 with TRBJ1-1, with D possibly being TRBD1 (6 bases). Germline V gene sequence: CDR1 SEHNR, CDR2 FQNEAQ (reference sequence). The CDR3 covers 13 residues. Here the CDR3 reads CSSSSRGSTEAFF. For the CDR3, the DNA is TGTTCCAGCAGCTCCAGGGGTTCGACTGAAGCTTTCTTT.

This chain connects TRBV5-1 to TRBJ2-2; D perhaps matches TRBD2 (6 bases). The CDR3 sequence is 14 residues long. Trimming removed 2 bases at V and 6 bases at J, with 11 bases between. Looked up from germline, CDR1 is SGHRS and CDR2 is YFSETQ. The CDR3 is CASSFSGAAGELFF. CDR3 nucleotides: TGCGCCAGCAGCTTTTCGGGAGCTGCCGGGGAGCTGTTTTTT.